What follows is one T cell receptor (beta chain) and its context. This entry belongs to a study of blood T cell repertoires in COVID-19. Study overall: Donors in the United States, Italy and Spain gave samples during acute or convalescent COVID-19. PBMCs, B-cell-depleted T cells, or T cells provided the cDNA or gDNA that made up the material.

The V gene lost 6 bases and the J gene lost 4 bases, with 9 bases spanning the gap. This CDR3 contains 12 residues. As originally analysed: Estimation of nucleated cell counts was performed using reference gene primer amplification. This table comes from immunoSEQ multiplex PCR, and its TCRdb copy is limited to in-frame clones, with some not included. V and J calls and clone size are given by that table; D and trimming were obtained from the DNA. The table lists roughly 140,000 clones, around 74% of them singletons. The clonotype comes from a woman older than 75 with acute or convalescent COVID-19. The chain carries TRBV12-3 or TRBV12-4 and TRBJ1-2; D ambiguous. The sequenced sample consisted of peripheral blood. CDR3 amino acids: CASRGRAYGYTF. DNA of the CDR3: TGTGCCAGCAGGGGGAGAGCCTATGGCTACACCTTC.